Only a few counts were recorded for the clone carrying this TCR beta chain. Its antigen is undetermined. CDR3 length: 12 residues. Germline V lookup: CDR1 MNHNS, CDR2 SASEGT. The V gene lost 5 bases and the J gene lost 5 bases, with 9 bases spanning the gap. Carrying unique molecular identifiers, the cDNA also gained a universal primer site through template switching. TCRdb reprocessed the 5' RACE reads with MiXCR, giving one entry per CDR3 protein. The sample contains 300,000 or so distinct CDR3 sequences, roughly 8.6% of which appear only once. This entry comes from a study of identical twins. Whole-study results and caveats: Out-of-frame alpha sequences common to twins were enriched for low generation probability. Insertion counts were lower in abundant cord blood beta clonotypes, a trend that memory repertoires did not show.

The data also belong to a second study, concerning yellow fever vaccine responses in identical twins.

The sequence came from a woman aged 18-29 years in good health. Sequenced material: CD8+ T cells sorted from blood. The chain uses TRBV6-1 and TRBJ1-2, with no clear D. The CDR3 region has the DNA TGTGCCAGCAGTACAGATTTTTATGGCTACACCTTC. It specifies CASSTDFYGYTF.